This passage covers 27 T cell receptor beta chains from one sample sequenced in a study of blood T cells in healthy people across ages. Primers used in a second PCR of roughly 6 to 11 cycles were a sample-barcoded 5' primer and a J-beta primer mix. Each CDR3 protein is one row after TCRdb ran MiXCR on the 5' RACE reads. Found here are 800,000 to 950,000 distinct CDR3 sequences, 30% to 45% of them singletons; the top ten hold about an eighth. The material sequenced was blood. The source of these receptors is a man between 18 and 29 years old in good health.

This rearrangement joins TRBV7-2 to TRBJ2-7; tentatively, D is TRBD2 (5 bases). The CDR3 has 14 residues. Germline values: CDR1 SGHTA, CDR2 FQGNSA. V shed 4 bases and J shed 1 base, with 11 bases lying between them. The CDR3 DNA sequence: TGTGCCAGCAGCTCGGACTTACTATCCTACGAGCAGTACTTC. Translating gives CASSSDLLSYEQYF.

The J gene is TRBJ1-2, the V gene TRBV25-1; possibly TRBD1 for D (6 bases). The CDR3 contains 12 residues. With 6 bases removed from V and 10 bases from J, the gap between germline ends came to 15 bases. Germline CDR1 is MGHDK and CDR2 is SYGVNS. The CDR3 loop is CASRRIGGVYTF. CDR3 bases: TGTGCCAGCAGACGGATTGGGGGCGTCTACACCTTC.

The chain recombines TRBV5-1 with TRBJ1-2; 7 nucleotides line up with TRBD1. The germline V gene encodes CDR1 SGHRS and CDR2 YFSETQ. There are 15 residues in the CDR3. Trimming cost V 2 bases and J 6 bases; bases outside gene matches: 10. The DNA of the CDR3 is TGCGCCAGCAGCTTATCTCGGGACAGAACCGATGGCTACACCTTC. Translated: CASSLSRDRTDGYTF.

This clonotype came up many times. This chain connects TRBV15 to TRBJ2-7, with D uncertain. CDR1 LNHNV and CDR2 YYDKDF come from the germline V gene (reference sequence). The CDR3 spans 16 residues. V dropped 5 bases and J dropped 3 bases, with 20 bases sitting between them. The CDR3 nucleotides read TGTGCCACCAGCCCCGGTTACGCTCCCAGGCACTACGAGCAGTACTTC. Amino acid sequence: CATSPGYAPRHYEQYF.

There are a few counts of this clonotype. This chain uses TRBV12-3 or TRBV12-4 with TRBJ2-5; TRBD1 is a possible D gene (6 bases). The last part of the DNA fits TRBJ2-7 better; the J call may be wrong. There are 13 residues in the CDR3. Written as DNA, the CDR3 is TGTGCCAGCAGCCAACCTGGACAGTACGAGCAGTACTTC. The encoded protein is CASSQPGQYEQYF.

This chain connects TRBV7-2 to TRBJ2-1; TRBD1 aligns across 11 bases. Unmatched junction bases numbered 7, after V lost 5 bases and J lost 10 bases. This CDR3 comprises 14 residues. CDR1 and CDR2 from the germline V gene are SGHTA and FQGNSA. The CDR3 DNA follows: TGTGCCAGCAGCCTATGGGACAGGGGGTACGAGCAGTTCTTC. This translates into CASSLWDRGYEQFF.

About this clonotype itself: Possible read error: a much larger clone is one base away. The V call is TRBV12-3 or TRBV12-4, the J call TRBJ1-4; D not resolved. Trimming cost V 5 bases and J 2 bases, with 9 bases left between them. The CDR3 is made up of 14 amino acids. This CDR3 reads CASSVTWTNEKLFF. The CDR3 DNA is TGTGCCAGCAGTGTAACCTGGACTAATGAAAAACTGTTTTTT.

This sequence joins TRBV7-2 and TRBJ2-5; 7 nucleotides align to TRBD1. V gave up 5 bases and J gave up 4 bases; unmatched junction bases: 7. CDR1 is SGHTA, CDR2 FQGNSA, per germline. The CDR3 length is 14 residues. The CDR3 here is CASSDTGVGETQYF. The CDR3, as DNA: TGTGCCAGCAGCGACACAGGGGTTGGAGAGACCCAGTACTTC.

The chain has TRBV20-1 and TRBJ2-3; 7 nucleotides line up with TRBD1. The CDR3 totals 13 residues. V lost 7 bases, J lost 7 bases, and 11 bases stayed unmatched. Germline V gene sequence: CDR1 DFQATT, CDR2 SNEGSKA (reference sequence). The CDR3 loop reads CSVSSQGVYTQYF. The CDR3 coding sequence is TGCAGTGTATCGAGCCAGGGGGTATATACGCAGTATTTT.

Points on this clonotype: A read error is possible here, since a much larger clone lies one base away. This chain joins TRBV25-1 and TRBJ2-7; the D gene is possibly TRBD2 (6 bases). This CDR3 is 13 amino acids long. Germline CDR1 is MGHDK and CDR2 is SYGVNS. The CDR3 spells CASRPAGSCEQYF. CDR3 nucleotides: TGTGCCAGCCGGCCAGCGGGCTCCTGCGAGCAGTACTTC.

This rearrangement joins TRBV4-3 to TRBJ1-1; D is possibly TRBD1 (5 bases). Trimming removed 0 bases from V and 7 bases from J, with 12 bases in between. The CDR3 sequence is 14 residues long. Germline lookup yields CDR1 LGHNA and CDR2 YSLEER. The CDR3 spells CASSQDSQGCEAFF. The CDR3 region has the DNA TGCGCCAGCAGCCAAGATAGCCAGGGTTGTGAAGCTTTCTTT.

In this sample, this clonotype turned up once. The chain couples TRBV9 to TRBJ2-2; D may be TRBD1 (5 bases). Germline values: CDR1 SGDLS, CDR2 YYNGEE. With 2 bases removed from V and 4 bases from J, the gap between germline ends came to 12 bases. The CDR3 contains 15 residues. The CDR3 nucleotides are TGTGCCAGCAGCGTCTCAGACAGTACCACCGGGGAGCTGTTTTTT. Protein sequence: CASSVSDSTTGELFF.

This clonotype was counted a few times. The genes are TRBV7-8 and TRBJ2-7, with 9 positions matching TRBD2. The CDR3 extends over 14 amino acids. Germline V gives CDR1 SGHVS, CDR2 FQNEAQ. The trim removed 6 bases at V and 2 bases at J, leaving 5 bases unmatched. The CDR3 region has the DNA TGTGCCAGCAGTCCTAGCGGGATTGCCTACGAGCAGTACTTC. Its protein product is CASSPSGIAYEQYF.

This sequence joins TRBV5-1 and TRBJ2-1; D is tentatively TRBD1 or TRBD2 (6 bases each). With the DNA end fitting TRBJ2-7 better, the J assignment may be wrong. Germline CDR1 reads SGHRS; CDR2 reads YFSETQ. The CDR3 covers 15 residues. In DNA form, the CDR3 reads TGCGCCAGCAGGTTGCACGGGGGCACCTACAATGAGCAGTACTTC. Translation gives CASRLHGGTYNEQYF.

On this clonotype: Being one base from a much bigger clone, this may be a read error. J is TRBJ1-2 and V is TRBV12-3 or TRBV12-4; no reliable D call. The germline V and J ends were trimmed by 4 bases and 2 bases, with 8 bases remaining between them. The CDR3 has 13 residues. Written as DNA, the CDR3 is TGTGCCAGCAGTTGTCGAGTAAACTATGGCTACACCTTC. Residues: CASSCRVNYGYTF.

The sample holds a few counts of this clonotype. The chain couples TRBV6-6 to TRBJ1-5; D gene ambiguous. This CDR3 is 16 amino acids long. V shed 0 bases and J shed 1 base, with 10 bases lying between them. CDR1 MNHNY and CDR2 SVGAGI come from the germline V gene (reference sequence). The CDR3 spells CASSYSETASNQPQHF. The CDR3 nucleotides are TGTGCCAGCAGTTACTCGGAGACGGCCAGCAATCAGCCCCAGCATTTT.

Many counts were recorded for this clonotype. The chain carries TRBV5-1 and TRBJ2-7; possible D gene TRBD2, 6 bases. The germline V gene has CDR1 SGHRS and CDR2 YFSETQ. Trimming removed 1 base from V and 0 bases from J, with 11 bases in between. The CDR3 is 15 residues long. The CDR3 DNA sequence: TGCGCCAGCAGCTTGACCGGGGGTCGCTCCTACGAGCAGTACTTC. Its protein product is CASSLTGGRSYEQYF.

The chain recombines TRBV6-5 with TRBJ1-2; D is uncertain. The V gene lost 2 bases and the J gene lost 4 bases, with 11 bases spanning the gap. The germline CDR1 and CDR2 sequences are MNHEY and SVGAGI. CDR3 size: 14 residues. The CDR3 loop is CASSYGRTAYGYTF. In DNA form, the CDR3 reads TGTGCCAGCAGTTACGGCAGGACCGCCTATGGCTACACCTTC.

Turning to this clonotype: This may be a read error: a much more frequent sequence differs by one nucleotide. The chain carries TRBV7-2 and TRBJ2-3; D not certain. The germline V gene encodes CDR1 SGHTA and CDR2 FQGNSA. This CDR3 comprises 14 residues. In DNA, the CDR3 is TGTGCCAGCAGCTCAGGTCGGAGCACAGATAGGCAGTATTTT. As protein: CASSSGRSTDRQYF.

This clonotype was seen many times. The chain joins TRBV3-1 to TRBJ2-5, with TRBD2 identical over 9 bases. J was trimmed by 4 bases and V by 3 bases; bases with no gene match: 12. The CDR3 runs to 17 residues. Germline CDR1 is LGHDT and CDR2 is YNNKEL (reference sequence). The CDR3 DNA reads as TGTGCCAGCAGCCACGGGGAGAGTAGCGGGGGTGGAGAGACCCAGTACTTC. It specifies CASSHGESSGGGETQYF.

The chain has TRBV12-5 and TRBJ2-3, with D unclear. The V end was cut by 3 bases, the J end by 1 base, with 8 bases between. Germline-derived CDR1 and CDR2 are LGHNT and FRNRAP. CDR3 length: 14 amino acids. Here the CDR3 reads CASGLQLRTDTQYF. The CDR3 DNA reads as TGTGCTAGTGGTTTACAGCTCCGCACAGATACGCAGTATTTT.

V usage is TRBV4-3 and J usage is TRBJ2-1; TRBD2 matches at 8 bases. V trimming: 4 bases; J trimming: 0 bases; junction bases outside the gene matches: 8. Germline CDR1 LGHNA, CDR2 YSLEER. The CDR3 runs to 17 residues. CDR3 nucleotide sequence: TGCGCCAGCAGCCTCCGAGGGGCGGGGGGCTCCTACAATGAGCAGTTCTTC. This translates into CASSLRGAGGSYNEQFF.

The genes are TRBV7-3 and TRBJ1-1, with a weak D call TRBD1 (5 bases). The V and J ends lost 6 bases and 6 bases respectively, with 14 bases between them. Per germline, CDR1 SGHTA and CDR2 FQGTGA. This CDR3 has 13 residues. CDR3 bases: TGTGCCAGCAGGCGCTCAGGGACCGCTGAAGCTTTCTTT. It translates to CASRRSGTAEAFF.

This clonotype has only a few counts. The V and J genes are TRBV4-3 and TRBJ1-6, with 12 bases matching TRBD1. This CDR3 has 15 residues. Germline lookup yields CDR1 LGHNA and CDR2 YSLEER. The V gene end was trimmed by 3 bases and the J gene end by 14 bases; junction bases not matched to a gene: 8. DNA for the CDR3: TGCGCCAGCAGCCAGAGGGACAGGGGGCGTCTGTCCCTCCACTTT. This sequence encodes CASSQRDRGRLSLHF.

The chain recombines TRBV5-1 with TRBJ1-5; TRBD1 aligns across 7 bases. The CDR3 runs to 15 residues. Germline V gives CDR1 SGHRS, CDR2 YFSETQ. V dropped 4 bases and J dropped 5; count of bases not matched to a gene: 9. The CDR3 here is CASSQGGSCDQPQHF. CDR3 DNA: TGCGCCAGCAGCCAGGGGGGCAGTTGCGATCAGCCCCAGCATTTT.

This clonotype was counted between two and nine times. The chain has TRBV7-2 and TRBJ2-3; 7 bases line up with TRBD2. Unmatched junction bases numbered 13, after V lost 0 bases and J lost 1 base. Germline values: CDR1 SGHTA, CDR2 FQGNSA. The CDR3 has 19 residues. This CDR3 reads CASSLASGAEFSGTDTQYF. CDR3 in DNA: TGTGCCAGCAGCTTAGCGAGCGGGGCGGAGTTTTCCGGCACAGATACGCAGTATTTT.

This clonotype was seen a few times. The J gene is TRBJ1-6, the V gene TRBV7-9; no definite D call. Trimming pared 5 bases from V and 4 bases from J, leaving 9 bases between. The CDR3 is made up of 14 amino acids. Germline V lookup: CDR1 SEHNR, CDR2 FQNEAQ (reference sequence). The CDR3 region is CASSPGPYNSPLHF. The DNA for the CDR3 is TGTGCCAGCAGCCCCGGGCCTTATAATTCACCCCTCCACTTT. The complete variable domain, with remaining parts taken from reference TRBV7-9 and TRBJ1-6, reads DTGVSQNPRHKITKRGQNVTFRCDPISEHNRLYWYRQTLGQGPEFLTYFQNEAQLEKSRLLSDRFSAERPKGSFSTLEIQRTEQGDSAMYLCASSPGPYNSPLHFGNGTRLTVT.